The 5 T cell receptor beta chains below come from one sample, sequenced in a study of T cells in Graves' hyperthyroidism and ophthalmopathy. The investigators amplified TCR beta CDR3 regions from RNA transcripts. TCR CDR3 underwent first-round RT-PCR with the HTBI primer set. TCRdb re-called the multiplex PCR reads with MiXCR, one entry per CDR3 protein. The sample has hundreds of thousands of distinct CDR3 sequences, about a sixth seen once; the top ten hold around 3.3%. Sequencing was performed on blood. The receptor source for this set is a woman between 40 and 55 years old with Graves' ophthalmopathy.

This clonotype was seen a few times. The genes are TRBV20-1 and TRBJ2-1; 9 bases map to TRBD2. Trimming cost V 0 bases and J 2 bases; bases outside gene matches: 8. Germline loops: CDR1 DFQATT, CDR2 SNEGSKA (reference sequence). CDR3 length equals 17 residues. The CDR3 loop reads CSARDHLASGAYNEQFF. The DNA for the CDR3 is TGCAGTGCTAGAGACCATCTGGCTAGCGGGGCCTACAATGAGCAGTTCTTC.

This clonotype was counted ten times or more. This chain uses TRBV11-2 with TRBJ2-7, with D unresolved. The CDR3 loop spans 15 amino acids. The V gene's germline CDR1 is SGHAT and CDR2 FQNNGV. The ends were cut back, 3 bases at V and 0 bases at J, with 12 bases in the middle. CDR3 nucleotides: TGTGCCAGCAGCTTCGTCCTCTCGAGCTCCTACGAGCAGTACTTC. Its protein product is CASSFVLSSSYEQYF.

This clonotype has a count of ten or more. The chain joins TRBV2 to TRBJ1-1; D not certain. The length of the CDR3 is 15 residues. V lost 8 bases, J lost 0 bases, and 16 bases lay in between. Germline loops: CDR1 SNHLY, CDR2 FYNNEI. CDR3 DNA sequence: TGTGCCAGCGGGAGAGGCGGTGTAATGAACACTGAAGCTTTCTTT. Its translation: CASGRGGVMNTEAFF.

This clonotype was counted between two and nine times. This sequence joins TRBV7-9 and TRBJ1-6; TRBD1 matches 7 bases. The CDR3 spans 14 residues. J lost 7 bases, V lost 4 bases, and 4 bases had no gene match. Germline CDR1 and CDR2: SEHNR and FQNEAQ (reference sequence). CDR3 loop: CASSWPGQNSPLHF. As DNA, the CDR3 is TGTGCCAGCAGCTGGCCGGGACAGAATTCACCCCTCCACTTT.

This clonotype was counted ten times or more. This rearrangement joins TRBV5-6 to TRBJ2-1; TRBD1 matches 10 bases. Germline values: CDR1 SGHDT, CDR2 YYEEEE. V lost 2 bases and J lost 5; bases outside the gene matches: 4. This CDR3 spans 15 amino acids. The CDR3 sequence: CASSLQTGGHNEQFF. The CDR3 DNA sequence: TGTGCCAGCAGCTTACAGACAGGGGGCCACAATGAGCAGTTCTTC. The whole variable domain, remainder taken from reference TRBV5-6 and TRBJ2-1, is DAGVTQSPTHLIKTRGQQVTLRCSPKSGHDTVSWYQQALGQGPQFIFQYYEEEERQRGNFPDRFSGHQFPNYSSELNVNALLLGDSALYLCASSLQTGGHNEQFFGPGTRLTVL.